These 2 T cell receptor beta chains came from one sample sequenced in a study of PD-1 blockade in classical Hodgkin lymphoma. Profiled with immunoSEQ multiplex PCR; TCRdb holds only in-frame clones, not every one. The table includes about 100,000 clones, 89% detected once. Each patient relapsed following autologous stem cell transplantation, and prior brentuximab vedotin exposure differed. The sample consisted of peripheral blood mononuclear cells (PBMCs), taken before the second cycle of nivolumab. The receptors originated from a human donor with classical Hodgkin lymphoma.

V and J are TRBV6-4 and TRBJ2-1; D remains unclear. Germline CDR1 MRHNA, CDR2 SNTAGT. The germline V and J ends were trimmed by 0 bases and 7 bases, with 10 bases remaining between them. The CDR3 contains 14 residues. CDR3 bases: TGTGCCAGCAGTGACTCATCTAGGTCGAATGAGCAGTTCTTC. Translated: CASSDSSRSNEQFF.

The chain recombines TRBV19 with TRBJ1-2; the D gene is possibly TRBD1 (5 bases). V was cut by 3 bases and J by 0 bases, with 5 bases left in between. Germline CDR1 LNHDA, CDR2 SQIVND (reference sequence). This CDR3 is 13 amino acids long. CDR3 bases: TGTGCCAGTAGTATGGGGCCTAACTATGGCTACACCTTC. It specifies CASSMGPNYGYTF.